The rows below give T cell receptor beta chains drawn from one sample of a study of T cells in Graves' hyperthyroidism and ophthalmopathy. TCRdb re-analysed the multiplex PCR reads in MiXCR, keeping a single row per CDR3 protein. The table includes nearly 600,000 distinct CDR3 sequences, 11% to 15% detected once. Sequenced sample: blood. The receptors were sampled from a woman in her thirties with Graves' hyperthyroidism that later progressed to Graves' ophthalmopathy. CDR3s include the opening cysteine and the closing phenylalanine or tryptophan. D genes are given only for firm matches. Expanded clones get a size class; other rows say once, few or many, or leave the size out.

V	size	D	J	length	CDR3	DNA
TRBV6-6	many	NA	TRBJ2-1	14	CASSYSRGTDEQFF	TGTGCCAGCAGTTACTCTCGCGGGACAGATGAGCAGTTCTTC
TRBV20-1	many	TRBD2	TRBJ2-3	14	CSARGLADTDTQYF	TGCAGTGCTAGAGGACTAGCGGACACAGATACGCAGTATTTT
TRBV7-8	few	TRBD2	TRBJ2-1	16	CASSSRAGGPYNEQFF	TGTGCCAGCAGCTCCCGAGCGGGAGGGCCCTACAATGAGCAGTTCTTC
TRBV28	many	NA	TRBJ1-4	12	CASSVKMGKLFF	TGTGCCAGCAGTGTGAAGATGGGAAAACTGTTTTTT
TRBV14	few	NA	TRBJ1-1	14	CASQIPGGNTEAFF	TGTGCCAGCCAGATTCCCGGGGGGAACACTGAAGCTTTCTTT
TRBV20-1	many	NA	TRBJ1-1	12	CSAEQGGTEAFF	TGCAGTGCCGAGCAGGGAGGCACTGAAGCTTTCTTT
TRBV28	many	NA	TRBJ2-3	13	CASIETSTDTQYF	TGTGCCAGCATTGAAACGAGCACAGATACGCAGTATTTT
TRBV9	NA	NA	TRBJ1-5	12	CASSAQVGPQHF	TGTGCCAGCAGCGCCCAAGTTGGGCCCCAGCATTTT
TRBV20-1	many	NA	TRBJ2-2	13	CSARGQVTGELFF	TGCAGTGCTAGAGGACAGGTGACCGGGGAGCTGTTTTTT
TRBV30	NA	NA	TRBJ1-3	16	CARSVLGSATGNTIYF	TGTGCCAGGAGTGTACTCGGCAGCGCGACTGGAAACACCATATATTTT
TRBV25-1	few	NA	TRBJ2-1	13	CASSYGSYNEQFF	TGTGCCAGCAGTTACGGGAGCTACAATGAGCAGTTCTTC
TRBV25-1	NA	TRBD1	TRBJ2-7	16	CASSSREGQGGYEQYF	TGTGCCAGCAGTTCCCGCGAGGGACAGGGCGGATACGAGCAGTACTTC
TRBV6-1	NA	NA	TRBJ2-7	14	CASSEAWGPGEQYF	TGTGCCAGCAGTGAAGCGTGGGGGCCGGGGGAGCAGTACTTC
TRBV20-1	many	NA	TRBJ1-1	14	CSARDPGGNPEAFF	TGCAGTGCTAGAGACCCGGGAGGTAATCCTGAAGCTTTCTTT
TRBV28	few	NA	TRBJ2-7	12	CASKTWDHEQYF	TGTGCCAGCAAGACATGGGACCACGAGCAGTACTTC
TRBV30	NA	NA	TRBJ2-5	11	CAWTGRKTQYF	TGTGCCTGGACAGGGCGGAAGACCCAGTACTTC
TRBV3-1	once	NA	TRBJ2-5	12	CATETAQETQYF	TGTGCCACCGAGACAGCCCAAGAGACCCAGTACTTC
TRBV28	NA	NA	TRBJ1-4	14	CASSNGGYNEKLFF	TGTGCCAGCAGTAACGGGGGGTATAATGAAAAACTGTTTTTT
TRBV5-1	many	TRBD2	TRBJ2-7	14	CASSLQGGNYEQYF	TGCGCCAGCAGCTTGCAGGGAGGGAACTACGAGCAGTACTTC
TRBV4-1	many	TRBD1	TRBJ1-1	14	CASGHRDSGTEAFF	TGCGCCAGCGGACACCGGGACAGTGGCACTGAAGCTTTCTTT
TRBV28	few	NA	TRBJ2-1	16	CASSLGVAGPGNEQFF	TGTGCCAGCAGTTTGGGGGTGGCGGGGCCGGGGAATGAGCAGTTCTTC
TRBV11-2	many	TRBD2	TRBJ2-2	18	CASSFPGLAGVGTGELFF	TGTGCCAGCAGCTTCCCGGGACTAGCGGGAGTCGGCACCGGGGAGCTGTTTTTT